This T cell receptor (beta chain) was captured by sequencing in a study of cytomegalovirus exposure and HLA in healthy donors. Study outcomes and limitations: An analysis was carried out later, and it reportedly showed fewer N-insertions in an Asian-associated ancestry cluster than the approximately 660-donor mean.

As to this clone: What it binds is not known.

Vbeta (60) and Jbeta (13) primers were used in the PCR. Produced via immunoSEQ multiplex PCR; TCRdb's table is partial and in-frame only. The sample consists of around 120,000 clones, roughly 69% of them appearing once. The CDR3 contains 16 residues. Germline V gene data show CDR1 as SNHLY and CDR2 as FYNNEI. The V gene end was trimmed by 3 bases and the J gene end by 2 bases; junction bases not matched to a gene: 7. This TCR was recovered from a woman aged 40 to 50 in good health and CMV-seropositive. Source material: PBMCs. The V and J genes are TRBV2 and TRBJ2-7, with 10 bases identical to TRBD2. The CDR3 nucleotides are TGTGCCAGCAGTGATCGATGGACTAGCGGCGCCTACGAGCAGTACTTC. It is translated as CASSDRWTSGAYEQYF.